The 27 T cell receptor beta chains given below trace back to one sample, sequenced in a study of shared clonotypes between healthy human individuals. The method was immunoSEQ multiplex PCR; TCRdb's version includes in-frame clones alone and lacks a portion of them. The sample lists roughly 650,000 clones, 95% to 98% seen once, with 0.045% to 0.06% in the top ten. Specimen: naive CD4+ T cells sorted from blood. The subset was: CD45RA+ positively selected. The origin of the receptors is a woman in her twenties or thirties in good health.

The chain joins TRBV6-5 to TRBJ2-1; no firm D call. V was cut by 6 bases and J by 4 bases, with 7 bases left in between. Per germline, CDR1 MNHEY and CDR2 SVGAGI. The CDR3 runs to 12 residues. In DNA, the CDR3 is TGTGCCAGCAGCAGACATTACAATGAGCAGTTCTTC. The encoded protein is CASSRHYNEQFF.

The V call is TRBV28, the J call TRBJ2-3, with 7 bases that match TRBD2. CDR1 is MDHEN, CDR2 SYDVKM, per germline. V dropped 8 bases and J dropped 0; count of bases not matched to a gene: 8. CDR3 length: 15 amino acids. Written as DNA, the CDR3 is TGTGCCAGCGGCGACACTAGCGCAAGCACAGATACGCAGTATTTT. Amino acids: CASGDTSASTDTQYF.

This clone showed up just a few times. The V call is TRBV14, the J call TRBJ2-7; 7 bases are a match to TRBD2. CDR1 is SGHDN, CDR2 FVKESK, per germline. This CDR3 is 14 amino acids long. The V segment lost 0 bases and the J segment 5 bases; nucleotides outside the gene matches: 4. The CDR3 region has the DNA TGTGCCAGCAGCCAAGATGGCGGGAGACACGAGCAGTACTTC. Amino acid sequence: CASSQDGGRHEQYF. The full variable domain, its missing parts supplied by reference TRBV14 and TRBJ2-7, is EAGVTQFPSHSVIEKGQTVTLRCDPISGHDNLYWYRRVMGKEIKFLLHFVKESKQDESGMPNNRFLAERTGGTYSTLKVQPAELEDSGVYFCASSQDGGRHEQYFGPGTRLTVT.

The rearrangement joins TRBV4-1 to TRBJ1-3, with 9 nucleotides matching TRBD1. The junction had 5 bases not matched to a gene; V was cut back by 1 base and J by 4 bases. This CDR3 contains 16 residues. The germline CDR1 and CDR2 sequences are MGHRA and YSYEKL. As DNA, the CDR3 is TGCGCCAGCAGCCAAGTCCGGGACAGGGCGGGAAACACCATATATTTT. Translation gives CASSQVRDRAGNTIYF.

The chain employs TRBV7-2 and TRBJ2-3, with 7 bases aligning to TRBD1. This CDR3 comprises 17 residues. CDR1 is SGHTA, CDR2 FQGNSA, per germline. The V and J ends lost 1 base and 2 bases, in that order; junction bases with no gene match: 9. Here the CDR3 DNA reads TGTGCCAGCAGCTTAGAAGGGGACAGTTATTACACAGATACGCAGTATTTT. This gives the protein CASSLEGDSYYTDTQYF. Supplemented by reference TRBV7-2 and TRBJ2-3, the full variable domain reads GAGVSQSPSNKVTEKGKDVELRCDPISGHTALYWYRQSLGQGLEFLIYFQGNSAPDKSGLPSDRFSAERTGGSVSTLTIQRTQQEDSAVYLCASSLEGDSYYTDTQYFGPGTRLTVL.

CDR3 residues: CASSPENRGSREQYF. The CDR3, as DNA: TGTGCCAGCAGCCCGGAGAACAGGGGGAGCCGCGAGCAGTACTTC. The chain has TRBV5-4 and TRBJ2-7; 8 bases are shared with TRBD1. The CDR3 runs to 15 residues. Unmatched junction bases numbered 12, after V lost 4 bases and J lost 6 bases. Germline loops: CDR1 SGHNT, CDR2 YYREEE (reference sequence).

This chain uses TRBV1 with TRBJ2-3; TRBD2 is taken as the D call from the table, unchecked against the DNA. TRBV1 is a pseudogene locus. This CDR3 spans 13 amino acids. CDR3 DNA: TGCACCAGCAGCCACCCCGGACTAGCGGGGGCGGGTTTT. Translation: CTSSHPGLAGAGF.

The genes are TRBV5-1 and TRBJ2-3; 11 bases are shared with TRBD2. This CDR3 region has 15 residues. CDR1 SGHRS and CDR2 YFSETQ come from the germline V gene. The ends lost 3 bases at V and 4 bases at J; junction bases unmatched: 4. CDR3 DNA sequence: TGCGCCAGCAGCTACACTAGCGGGAGCTCAGATACGCAGTATTTT. This codes for CASSYTSGSSDTQYF. Filled out from reference TRBV5-1 and TRBJ2-3, the complete variable domain reads KAGVTQTPRYLIKTRGQQVTLSCSPISGHRSVSWYQQTPGQGLQFLFEYFSETQRNKGNFPGRFSGRQFSNSRSEMNVSTLELGDSALYLCASSYTSGSSDTQYFGPGTRLTVL.

This sequence joins TRBV7-2 and TRBJ2-7; D remains unclear. V was pared by 5 bases and J by 0 bases, with 17 bases between. Germline V gene data show CDR1 as SGHTA and CDR2 as FQGNSA. This CDR3 has 16 residues. Here the CDR3 reads CASSPMWLGSSYEQYF. CDR3 bases: TGTGCCAGCAGCCCTATGTGGCTGGGATCCTCCTACGAGCAGTACTTC.

J is TRBJ1-1 and V is TRBV28; TRBD1 matches at 7 bases. The CDR3 contains 14 residues. Germline CDR1 reads MDHEN; CDR2 reads SYDVKM. The J segment lost 2 bases and the V segment lost 5 bases, leaving 5 bases of the junction unmatched. The CDR3 is CASSQGQINTEAFF. The CDR3, as DNA: TGTGCCAGCAGTCAGGGACAGATAAACACTGAAGCTTTCTTT.

This clone appeared a single time. The CDR3 loop is CASSLWMRTQYF. CDR3 nucleotide sequence: TGTGCCAGCAGTTTGTGGATGAGGACCCAGTACTTC. The chain has TRBV28 and TRBJ2-5; D is uncertain. With 3 bases removed from V and 7 bases from J, the gap between germline ends came to 9 bases. This CDR3 has 12 amino acids. Looked up from germline, CDR1 is MDHEN and CDR2 is SYDVKM. Looking up the rest from reference TRBV28 and TRBJ2-5 gives the full variable domain: DVKVTQSSRYLVKRTGEKVFLECVQDMDHENMFWYRQDPGLGLRLIYFSYDVKMKEKGDIPEGYSVSREKKERFSLILESASTNQTSMYLCASSLWMRTQYFGPGTRLLVL.

This chain uses TRBV5-1 with TRBJ2-5; 10 bases map to TRBD2. V was pared by 0 bases and J by 3 bases, with 8 bases of the junction left unmatched. CDR3 length equals 17 residues. Germline lookup yields CDR1 SGHRS and CDR2 YFSETQ. Written as DNA, the CDR3 is TGCGCCAGCAGCTTGGGCCCTAGCGGGAGAGGGGAAGAGACCCAGTACTTC. This translates into CASSLGPSGRGEETQYF. Looking up the rest from reference TRBV5-1 and TRBJ2-5 gives the full variable domain: KAGVTQTPRYLIKTRGQQVTLSCSPISGHRSVSWYQQTPGQGLQFLFEYFSETQRNKGNFPGRFSGRQFSNSRSEMNVSTLELGDSALYLCASSLGPSGRGEETQYFGPGTRLLVL.

This clone appeared a single time. This chain's CDR3 is CASSSPTGVETQYF. Here the CDR3 DNA reads TGTGCCAGCAGTTCACCCACAGGGGTCGAGACCCAGTACTTC. This chain joins TRBV28 and TRBJ2-5, with 7 nucleotides matching TRBD1. The V gene's germline CDR1 is MDHEN and CDR2 SYDVKM. The length of the CDR3 is 14 residues. Trimming at V came to 4 bases and at J to 5 bases, leaving 7 bases not matched to a gene. Complete variable domain (other parts from reference TRBV28 and TRBJ2-5): DVKVTQSSRYLVKRTGEKVFLECVQDMDHENMFWYRQDPGLGLRLIYFSYDVKMKEKGDIPEGYSVSREKKERFSLILESASTNQTSMYLCASSSPTGVETQYFGPGTRLLVL.

The J gene is TRBJ2-3, the V gene TRBV18; TRBD1 agrees at 9 bases. This CDR3 spans 16 amino acids. Germline lookup yields CDR1 KGHSH and CDR2 LQKENI. Unmatched junction bases numbered 6, after V lost 2 bases and J lost 3 bases. CDR3 nucleotide sequence: TGTGCCAGCTCACCAGGCTCGGGACAGGGTACAGATACGCAGTATTTT. Its translation is CASSPGSGQGTDTQYF.

The chain uses TRBV5-4 and TRBJ2-7; perhaps TRBD2 as D (7 bases). Looked up from germline, CDR1 is SGHNT and CDR2 is YYREEE (reference sequence). The V end was cut by 0 bases, the J end by 2 bases, with 15 bases between. The CDR3 consists of 16 residues. The CDR3 DNA follows: TGTGCCAGCAGCTTGGTGCTTCAGGGGAGGGCCTACGAGCAGTACTTC. It is translated as CASSLVLQGRAYEQYF.

This clone has a single count. The V gene is TRBV5-1, the J gene TRBJ2-1; D may be TRBD1 or TRBD2 (5 bases each). The V end was cut by 4 bases, the J end by 7 bases, with 21 bases between. This CDR3 has 16 residues. Germline V gene lookup returns CDR1 SGHRS and CDR2 YFSETQ. The DNA for the CDR3 is TGCGCCAGCAGCCCCTCGGTGAGTGGGGGATTTAATGAGCAGTTCTTC. Protein sequence: CASSPSVSGGFNEQFF.

This clone appeared a few times. The chain employs TRBV4-2 and TRBJ1-5, with a weak D call TRBD1 (6 bases). The CDR3 consists of 15 residues. Trimming cost V 0 bases and J 4 bases, with 10 bases left between them. Germline V gene lookup returns CDR1 LGHNA and CDR2 YNFKEQ. Here the CDR3 DNA reads TGTGCCAGCAGCCAAGATAGTGACAGGAATCAGCCCCAGCATTTT. This gives the protein CASSQDSDRNQPQHF.

This sequence joins TRBV2 and TRBJ2-3, with D possibly being TRBD1 (5 bases). This CDR3 region has 13 residues. V lost 4 bases and J 5 bases, leaving 10 bases between the germline ends. CDR1 and CDR2 from the germline V gene are SNHLY and FYNNEI. The chain's CDR3 is CASSVGVGDTQYF. The CDR3 nucleotides read TGTGCCAGCAGTGTAGGGGTGGGAGATACGCAGTATTTT.

The rearrangement joins TRBV10-3 to TRBJ1-5; D is undetermined. Germline lookup yields CDR1 ENHRY and CDR2 SYGVKD. The CDR3 is made up of 13 amino acids. V was trimmed by 2 bases and J by 8 bases, leaving 10 bases between them. The CDR3 bases are TGTGCCATCAGTGAGGTGGGTGGGGAGCCCCAGCATTTT. Residues: CAISEVGGEPQHF.

This clone was observed a single time. In DNA form, the CDR3 reads TGTGCCAGCAGCTTACAGGACAGGGTCAAGTCTGGGGCCAACGTCCTGACTTTC. Residues: CASSLQDRVKSGANVLTF. The rearrangement links TRBV7-3 to TRBJ2-6, with 8 bases lining up with TRBD1. The V and J ends lost 2 bases and 1 base, in that order; junction bases with no gene match: 7. The CDR3 contains 18 residues. CDR1 is SGHTA and CDR2 is FQGTGA in the germline V gene.

J is TRBJ2-7 and V is TRBV30, with TRBD1 matching over 9 bases. There are 15 residues in the CDR3. The ends lost 3 bases at V and 2 bases at J; junction bases unmatched: 8. Germline V gene sequence: CDR1 GTSNPN, CDR2 SVGIG (reference sequence). CDR3 coding DNA: TGTGCCTGGAGCCCCTCCGGGACAGGGCCCTACGAGCAGTACTTC. This encodes CAWSPSGTGPYEQYF.

The chain couples TRBV10-3 to TRBJ1-1; D is unclear. V dropped 1 base and J dropped 1 base, with 4 bases sitting between them. Germline CDR1 and CDR2: ENHRY and SYGVKD. CDR3 size: 13 residues. The CDR3 region is CAISEYENTEAFF. DNA for the CDR3: TGTGCCATCAGTGAGTATGAGAACACTGAAGCTTTCTTT.

The V call is TRBV5-8, the J call TRBJ1-5; the D is unclear. Germline CDR1 SGHTS, CDR2 YDEGEE. The CDR3 covers 13 residues. V lost 1 base to trimming and J lost 8 bases, with 10 bases between them. CDR3 bases: TGTGCCAGCAGCTTGTCTGAGGGCGAGCCCCAGCATTTT. This encodes CASSLSEGEPQHF.

The V call is TRBV5-1, the J call TRBJ2-7, with 8 bases lining up with TRBD1. Unmatched junction bases numbered 8, after V lost 0 bases and J lost 6 bases. This CDR3 comprises 15 residues. Germline V gene lookup returns CDR1 SGHRS and CDR2 YFSETQ. CDR3 in amino acids: CASSLGTGSFGEQYF. CDR3 DNA: TGCGCCAGCAGCTTGGGGACAGGGTCATTCGGCGAGCAGTACTTC.

This clone was seen a few times. The gene calls are TRBV27 and TRBJ1-2; D unclear. Germline values: CDR1 MNHEY, CDR2 SMNVEV (reference sequence). Trimming removed 4 bases at V and 8 bases at J, with 17 bases between. The CDR3 has 14 amino acids. CDR3 nucleotides: TGTGCCAGCAGTTCCCCTCTGGGGAACGGCGGCTACACCTTC. This gives the protein CASSSPLGNGGYTF.

V usage is TRBV27 and J usage is TRBJ2-4, with 8 nucleotides matching TRBD2. From germline, CDR1 is MNHEY and CDR2 SMNVEV (reference sequence). The CDR3 is 12 residues long. V lost 5 bases, J lost 6 bases, and 0 bases stayed unmatched. CDR3 coding DNA: TGTGCCAGCAGTACTAGCGGAAACATTCAGTACTTC. Protein product: CASSTSGNIQYF.

This chain joins TRBV6-5 and TRBJ2-2, with D perhaps TRBD2 (6 bases). Between the trimmed V and J ends, which lost 6 bases and 7 bases, there was a span of 15 bases. The CDR3 runs to 14 residues. Germline V gives CDR1 MNHEY, CDR2 SVGAGI. The CDR3 nucleotides are TGTGCCAGCAGCCCTTGGCTGCGGGGCGGGGAGCTGTTTTTT. This codes for CASSPWLRGGELFF.